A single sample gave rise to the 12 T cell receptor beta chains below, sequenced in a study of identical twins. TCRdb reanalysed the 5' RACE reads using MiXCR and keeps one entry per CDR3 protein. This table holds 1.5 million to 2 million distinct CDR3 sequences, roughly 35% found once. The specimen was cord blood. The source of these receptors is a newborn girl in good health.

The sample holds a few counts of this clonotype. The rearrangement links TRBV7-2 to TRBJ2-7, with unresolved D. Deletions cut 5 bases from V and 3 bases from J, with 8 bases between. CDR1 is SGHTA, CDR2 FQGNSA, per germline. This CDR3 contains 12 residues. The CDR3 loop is CASSPQHYEQYF. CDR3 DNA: TGTGCCAGCAGCCCGCAGCACTACGAGCAGTACTTC.

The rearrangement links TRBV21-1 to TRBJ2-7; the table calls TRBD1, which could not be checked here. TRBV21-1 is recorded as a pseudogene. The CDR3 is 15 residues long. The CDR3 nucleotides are TGTGCCAGCAGCAAAGCTAGCGAGGGGCGTTGCGAGCAGTACTTC. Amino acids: CASSKASEGRCEQYF.

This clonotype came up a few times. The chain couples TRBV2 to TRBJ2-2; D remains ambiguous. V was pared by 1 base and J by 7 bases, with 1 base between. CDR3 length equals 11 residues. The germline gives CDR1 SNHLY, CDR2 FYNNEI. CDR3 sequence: CASSEDGELFF. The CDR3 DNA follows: TGTGCCAGCAGTGAAGACGGGGAGCTGTTTTTT.

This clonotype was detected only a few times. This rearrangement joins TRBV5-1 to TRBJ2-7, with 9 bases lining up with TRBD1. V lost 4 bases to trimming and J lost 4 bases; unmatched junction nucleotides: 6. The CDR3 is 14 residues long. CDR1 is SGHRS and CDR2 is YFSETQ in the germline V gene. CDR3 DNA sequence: TGCGCCAGCAGCCGGGACAGGGCTAAATACGAGCAGTACTTC. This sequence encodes CASSRDRAKYEQYF.

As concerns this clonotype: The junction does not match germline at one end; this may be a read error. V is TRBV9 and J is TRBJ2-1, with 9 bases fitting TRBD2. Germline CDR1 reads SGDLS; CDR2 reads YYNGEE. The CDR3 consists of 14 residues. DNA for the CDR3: TGTGCCAGCAGCGGGACTAGCGCCTACAATGGGCAGTTCTTC. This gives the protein CASSGTSAYNGQFF.

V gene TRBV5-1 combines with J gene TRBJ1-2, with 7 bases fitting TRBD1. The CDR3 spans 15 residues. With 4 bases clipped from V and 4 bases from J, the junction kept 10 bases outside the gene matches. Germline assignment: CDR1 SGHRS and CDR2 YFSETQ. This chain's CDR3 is CASSPRTGLAYGYTF. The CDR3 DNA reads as TGCGCCAGCAGCCCGAGGACAGGTTTGGCCTATGGCTACACCTTC.

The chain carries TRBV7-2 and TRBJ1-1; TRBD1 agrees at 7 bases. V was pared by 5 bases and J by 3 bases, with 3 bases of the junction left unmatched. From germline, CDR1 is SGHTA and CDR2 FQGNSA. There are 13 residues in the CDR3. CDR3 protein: CASSRDSYTEAFF. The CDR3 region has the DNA TGTGCCAGCAGCCGGGACAGCTACACTGAAGCTTTCTTT.

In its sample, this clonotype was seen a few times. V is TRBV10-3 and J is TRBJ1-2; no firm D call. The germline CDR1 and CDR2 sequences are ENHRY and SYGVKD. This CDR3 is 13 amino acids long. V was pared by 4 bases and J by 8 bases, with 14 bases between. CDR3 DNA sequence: TGTGCCATCAGTGGAGTTCGGGGAACCGGCTACACCTTC. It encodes CAISGVRGTGYTF.

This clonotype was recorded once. CDR3 bases: TGTGCCAGCAGGACTAGCGCAACCACCGGGGAGCTGTTTTTT. Translated: CASRTSATTGELFF. J is TRBJ2-2 and V is TRBV2; 8 bases fit TRBD2. From germline, CDR1 is SNHLY and CDR2 FYNNEI. This CDR3 is built from 14 residues. With V trimmed by 6 bases and J by 4 bases, 4 bases remained unmatched.

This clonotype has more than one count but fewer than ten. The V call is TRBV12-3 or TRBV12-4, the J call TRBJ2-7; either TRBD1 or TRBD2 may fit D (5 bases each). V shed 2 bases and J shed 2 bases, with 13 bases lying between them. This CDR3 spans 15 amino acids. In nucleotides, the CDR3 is TGTGCCAGCAGTTTATTCCCCGGGGCTCCCTACGAGCAGTACTTC. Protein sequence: CASSLFPGAPYEQYF.

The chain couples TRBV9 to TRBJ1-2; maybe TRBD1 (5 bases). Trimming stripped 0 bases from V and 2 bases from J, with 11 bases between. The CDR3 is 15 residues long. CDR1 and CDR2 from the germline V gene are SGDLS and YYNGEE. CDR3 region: CASSVDRRANYGYTF. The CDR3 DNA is TGTGCCAGCAGCGTAGACAGGCGAGCGAACTATGGCTACACCTTC.

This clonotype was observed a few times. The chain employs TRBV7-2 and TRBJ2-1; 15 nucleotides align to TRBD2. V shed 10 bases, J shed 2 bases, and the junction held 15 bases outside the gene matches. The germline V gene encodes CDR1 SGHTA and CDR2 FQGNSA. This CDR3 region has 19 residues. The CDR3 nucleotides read TGTGCCATCAAAAAGGGGGGACTAGCGGGAGGCCCCGCCTACAATGAGCAGTTCTTC. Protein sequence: CAIKKGGLAGGPAYNEQFF.